Presented here are 8 T cell receptor beta chains from one specimen sequenced in a study of blood T cell repertoires in COVID-19. Clones were read by immunoSEQ multiplex PCR, and TCRdb kept only the in-frame ones, dropping some. The sample has around 98,000 clones; 70% to 85% are singletons. The sequenced sample was peripheral blood. The receptors were sampled from a man aged 70-80 years with active or convalescent COVID-19.

The gene calls are TRBV5-5 and TRBJ1-2; 8 positions match TRBD1. The germline CDR1 and CDR2 sequences are SGHKS and YYEKEE (reference sequence). CDR3 length: 15 residues. Trimming removed 4 bases from V and 2 bases from J; junction bases left unmatched: 7. In DNA form, the CDR3 reads TGTGCCAGCAGCCTACAGGGGGACTTAAACTATGGCTACACCTTC. Its protein product is CASSLQGDLNYGYTF.

The chain couples TRBV25-1 to TRBJ2-1, with a weak D call TRBD1 (6 bases). Germline V lookup: CDR1 MGHDK, CDR2 SYGVNS. The CDR3 covers 14 residues. V was pared by 1 base and J by 7 bases, with 11 bases between. The CDR3 spells CASSESPQGNEQFF. The CDR3 DNA follows: TGTGCCAGCAGTGAATCCCCCCAGGGGAATGAGCAGTTCTTC.

The CDR3 region has the DNA TGCGCCAGCAGCCCCGGGGACAGGGGGACAGATACGCAGTATTTT. Amino acid sequence: CASSPGDRGTDTQYF. The chain joins TRBV23-1 to TRBJ2-3, with 11 nucleotides matching TRBD1. TRBV23-1 is an ORF, and what it does is uncertain. CDR3 length: 15 residues. Germline trimming cut 6 bases from V and 3 bases from J; bases unmatched to any gene: 5.

This clone was seen once. This chain joins TRBV20-1 and TRBJ2-7; a possible D gene is TRBD2 (6 bases). V gave up 6 bases and J gave up 7 bases, with 13 bases separating them. In germline, CDR1 is DFQATT, CDR2 SNEGSKA (reference sequence). The length of the CDR3 is 11 residues. This CDR3 is CSANKAGEQYF. CDR3 DNA sequence: TGCAGTGCCAACAAGGCGGGGGAGCAGTACTTC.

The rearrangement links TRBV4-3 to TRBJ1-1; D is unresolved. The CDR3 consists of 13 residues. Germline CDR1 LGHNA, CDR2 YSLEER. Trimming stripped 0 bases from V and 1 base from J, with 3 bases between. The CDR3 DNA is TGCGCCAGCAGCCAAGACAGGAACACTGAAGCTTTCTTT. Translated, it gives CASSQDRNTEAFF.

This clone has a single count. V is TRBV9 and J is TRBJ1-2, with 10 bases matching TRBD1. Looked up from germline, CDR1 is SGDLS and CDR2 is YYNGEE. This CDR3 has 15 residues. V was pared by 4 bases and J by 2 bases, with 5 bases of the junction left unmatched. The CDR3, as DNA: TGTGCCAGCAGCCCCCGGACAGGGGGAAACTATGGCTACACCTTC. Amino acids: CASSPRTGGNYGYTF. The full variable domain, with the rest looked up from reference TRBV9 and TRBJ1-2, is DSGVTQTPKHLITATGQRVTLRCSPRSGDLSVYWYQQSLDQGLQFLIQYYNGEERAKGNILERFSAQQFPDLHSELNLSSLELGDSALYFCASSPRTGGNYGYTFGSGTRLTVV.

The chain couples TRBV6-6 to TRBJ2-7, with 11 bases matching TRBD1. This CDR3 has 14 residues. From germline, CDR1 is MNHNY and CDR2 SVGAGI (reference sequence). The V gene end was trimmed by 5 bases and the J gene end by 5 bases; junction bases not matched to a gene: 5. The CDR3 DNA reads TGTGCCAGCAGTAAGCAGGGACAGGGGGACGAGCAGTACTTC. This gives the protein CASSKQGQGDEQYF.

A few counts support this clone. This chain connects TRBV7-2 to TRBJ1-2, with 7 bases matching TRBD1. This CDR3 is 14 amino acids long. Germline V gene data show CDR1 as SGHTA and CDR2 as FQGNSA. V gave up 5 bases and J gave up 4 bases; unmatched junction bases: 7. As DNA, the CDR3 is TGTGCCAGCAGCCTTGACACAGGGGCCTATGGCTACACCTTC. This translates into CASSLDTGAYGYTF.